This T cell receptor (beta chain) was captured in a study of graft-versus-host responses after intestinal transplantation. At the level of the study: Anti-thymocyte globulin induction was given to all recipients, followed by tacrolimus and steroids for 2 to 4 years.

General study findings and limits: GvH clones appeared in recipient marrow, some first in ileum or blood.

Produced via immunoSEQ multiplex PCR; TCRdb's table is partial and in-frame only. The data show tens of thousands of clones, with 94% seen just once and around 0.53% held by the top ten. Concerning this clone itself: No antigen is known for it.

CDR1 is SEHNR and CDR2 is FQNEAQ in the germline V gene (reference sequence). The V end lost 5 bases, the J end lost 2 bases, and 10 bases lay between the germline ends. The CDR3 covers 14 residues. Source: unstimulated CD8+ T cells sorted from spleen or lymph node cells, taken before intestinal transplant. This receptor was obtained from a human donor who received an intestinal transplant. V is TRBV7-9 and J is TRBJ2-1, with D hard to call. CDR3 sequence (DNA): TGTGCCAGCAGCCTCATAGCCACCTACAATGAGCAGTTCTTC. This translates into CASSLIATYNEQFF.